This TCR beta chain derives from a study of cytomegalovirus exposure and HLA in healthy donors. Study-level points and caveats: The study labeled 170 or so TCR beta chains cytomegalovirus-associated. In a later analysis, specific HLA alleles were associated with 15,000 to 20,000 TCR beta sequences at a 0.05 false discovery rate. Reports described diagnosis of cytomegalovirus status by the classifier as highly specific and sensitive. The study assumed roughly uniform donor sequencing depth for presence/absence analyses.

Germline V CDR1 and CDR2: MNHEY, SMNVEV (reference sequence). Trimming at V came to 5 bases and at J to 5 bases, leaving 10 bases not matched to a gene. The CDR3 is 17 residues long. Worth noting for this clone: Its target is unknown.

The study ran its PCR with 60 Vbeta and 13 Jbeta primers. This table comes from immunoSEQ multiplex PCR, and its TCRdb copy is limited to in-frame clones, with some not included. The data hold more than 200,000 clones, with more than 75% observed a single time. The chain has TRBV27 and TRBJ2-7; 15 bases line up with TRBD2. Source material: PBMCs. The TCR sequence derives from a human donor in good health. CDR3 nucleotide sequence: TGTGCCAGCAGTCAGAGGACTAGCGGGAGGGCCAGGGACGAGCAGTACTTC. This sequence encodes CASSQRTSGRARDEQYF.